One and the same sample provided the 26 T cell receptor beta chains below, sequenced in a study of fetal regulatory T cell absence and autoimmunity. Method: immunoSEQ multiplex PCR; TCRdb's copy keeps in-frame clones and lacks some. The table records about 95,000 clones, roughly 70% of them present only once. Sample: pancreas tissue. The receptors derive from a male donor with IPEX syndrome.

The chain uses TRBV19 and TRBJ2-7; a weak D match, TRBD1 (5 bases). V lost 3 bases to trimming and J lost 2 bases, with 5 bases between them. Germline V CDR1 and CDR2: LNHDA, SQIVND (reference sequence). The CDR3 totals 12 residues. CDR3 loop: CASSMGPYEQYF. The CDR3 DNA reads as TGTGCCAGTAGTATGGGGCCCTACGAGCAGTACTTC.

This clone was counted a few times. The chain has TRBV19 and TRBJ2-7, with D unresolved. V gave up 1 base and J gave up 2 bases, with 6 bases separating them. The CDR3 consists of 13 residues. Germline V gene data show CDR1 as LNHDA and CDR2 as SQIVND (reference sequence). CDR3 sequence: CASSIVDTYEQYF. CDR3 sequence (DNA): TGTGCCAGTAGTATAGTCGATACCTACGAGCAGTACTTC.

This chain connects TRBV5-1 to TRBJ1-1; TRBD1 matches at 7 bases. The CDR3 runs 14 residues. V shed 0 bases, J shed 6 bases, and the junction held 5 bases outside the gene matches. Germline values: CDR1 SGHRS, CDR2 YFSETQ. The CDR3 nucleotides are TGCGCCAGCAGCTTGGCTGTAGGGGGCCCTGAAGCTTTCTTT. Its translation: CASSLAVGGPEAFF.

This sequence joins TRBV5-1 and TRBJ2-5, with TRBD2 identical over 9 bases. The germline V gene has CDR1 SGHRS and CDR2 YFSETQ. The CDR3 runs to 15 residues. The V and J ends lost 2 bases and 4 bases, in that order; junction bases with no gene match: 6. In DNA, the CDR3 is TGCGCCAGCAGCTTCCTGGCGGGAGGGCCAGAGACCCAGTACTTC. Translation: CASSFLAGGPETQYF. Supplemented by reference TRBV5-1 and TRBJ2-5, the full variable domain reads KAGVTQTPRYLIKTRGQQVTLSCSPISGHRSVSWYQQTPGQGLQFLFEYFSETQRNKGNFPGRFSGRQFSNSRSEMNVSTLELGDSALYLCASSFLAGGPETQYFGPGTRLLVL.

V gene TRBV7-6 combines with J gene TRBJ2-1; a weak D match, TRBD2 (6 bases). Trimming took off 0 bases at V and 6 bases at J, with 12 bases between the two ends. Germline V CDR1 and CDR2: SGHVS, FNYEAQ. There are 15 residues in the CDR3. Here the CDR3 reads CASSLAGGLLNEQFF. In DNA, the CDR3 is TGTGCCAGCAGCTTAGCGGGGGGACTCCTCAATGAGCAGTTCTTC.

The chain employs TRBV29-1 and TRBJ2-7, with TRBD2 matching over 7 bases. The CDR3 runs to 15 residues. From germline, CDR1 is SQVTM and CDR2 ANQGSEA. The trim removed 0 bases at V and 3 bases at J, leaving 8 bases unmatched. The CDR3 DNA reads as TGCAGCGTTGAAGATGCGGCCACGGGGGGCTACGAGCAGTACTTC. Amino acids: CSVEDAATGGYEQYF.

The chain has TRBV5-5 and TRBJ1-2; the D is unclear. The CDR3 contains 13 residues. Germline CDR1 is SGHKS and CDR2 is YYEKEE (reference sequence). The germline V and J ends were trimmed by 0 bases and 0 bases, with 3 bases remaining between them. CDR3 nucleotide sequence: TGTGCCAGCAGCTTGGTGGCTAACTATGGCTACACCTTC. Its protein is CASSLVANYGYTF. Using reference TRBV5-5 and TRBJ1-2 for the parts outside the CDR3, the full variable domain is DAGVTQSPTHLIKTRGQQVTLRCSPISGHKSVSWYQQVLGQGPQFIFQYYEKEERGRGNFPDRFSARQFPNYSSELNVNALLLGDSALYLCASSLVANYGYTFGSGTRLTVV.

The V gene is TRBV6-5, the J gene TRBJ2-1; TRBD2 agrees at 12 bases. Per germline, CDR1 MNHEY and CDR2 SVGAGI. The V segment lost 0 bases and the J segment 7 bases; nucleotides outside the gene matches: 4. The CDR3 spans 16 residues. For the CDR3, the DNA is TGTGCCAGCAGTTACTCCCCTAGCGGGGGGGCTAATGAGCAGTTCTTC. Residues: CASSYSPSGGANEQFF.

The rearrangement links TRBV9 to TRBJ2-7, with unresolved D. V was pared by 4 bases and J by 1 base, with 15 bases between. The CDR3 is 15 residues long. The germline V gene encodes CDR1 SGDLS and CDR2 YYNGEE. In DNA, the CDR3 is TGTGCCAGCAGCCCTTATGTGGGTATTTCCTACGAGCAGTACTTC. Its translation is CASSPYVGISYEQYF.

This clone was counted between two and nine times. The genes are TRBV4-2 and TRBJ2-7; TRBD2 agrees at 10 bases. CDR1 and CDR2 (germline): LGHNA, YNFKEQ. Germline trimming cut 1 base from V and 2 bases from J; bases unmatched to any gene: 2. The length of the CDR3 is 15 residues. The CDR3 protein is CASSQGSGRAYEQYF. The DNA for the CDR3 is TGTGCCAGCAGCCAAGGGAGCGGGAGGGCCTACGAGCAGTACTTC.

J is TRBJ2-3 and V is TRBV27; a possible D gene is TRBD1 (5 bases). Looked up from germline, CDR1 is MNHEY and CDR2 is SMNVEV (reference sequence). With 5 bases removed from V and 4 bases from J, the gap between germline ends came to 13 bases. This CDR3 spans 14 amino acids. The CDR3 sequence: CASSPTGNPDTQYF. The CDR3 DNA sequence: TGTGCCAGCAGTCCTACAGGAAACCCAGATACGCAGTATTTT.

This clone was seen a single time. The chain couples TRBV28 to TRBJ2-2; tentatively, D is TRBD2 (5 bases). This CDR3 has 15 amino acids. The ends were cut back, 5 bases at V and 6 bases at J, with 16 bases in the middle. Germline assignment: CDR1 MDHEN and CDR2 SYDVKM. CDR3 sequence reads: CASSMELVESGELFF. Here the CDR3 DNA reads TGTGCCAGCAGTATGGAACTAGTGGAGTCCGGGGAGCTGTTTTTT.

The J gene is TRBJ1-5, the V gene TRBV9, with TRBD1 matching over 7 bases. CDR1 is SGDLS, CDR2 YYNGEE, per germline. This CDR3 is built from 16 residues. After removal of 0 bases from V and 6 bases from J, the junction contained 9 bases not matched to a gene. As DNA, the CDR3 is TGTGCCAGCAGCGTAGTCACGAGACAGGGAGGTCAGCCCCAGCATTTT. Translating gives CASSVVTRQGGQPQHF.

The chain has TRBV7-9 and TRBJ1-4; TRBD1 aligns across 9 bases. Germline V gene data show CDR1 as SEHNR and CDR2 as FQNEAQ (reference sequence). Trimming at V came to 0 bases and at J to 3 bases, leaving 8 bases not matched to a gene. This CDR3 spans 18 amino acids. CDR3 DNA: TGTGCCAGCAGCTTAGCGGGGACAGGGCGTTCTTCTAATGAAAAACTGTTTTTT. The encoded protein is CASSLAGTGRSSNEKLFF. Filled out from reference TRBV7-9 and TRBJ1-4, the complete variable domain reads DTGVSQNPRHKITKRGQNVTFRCDPISEHNRLYWYRQTLGQGPEFLTYFQNEAQLEKSRLLSDRFSAERPKGSFSTLEIQRTEQGDSAMYLCASSLAGTGRSSNEKLFFGSGTQLSVL.

The CDR3 DNA reads as TGTGCCAGCAGCTCGCCGCGGGATACGCAGTATTTT. Its protein product is CASSSPRDTQYF. The gene calls are TRBV7-6 and TRBJ2-3; the D is unclear. Trimming left V 4 bases short and J 6 bases short, with 8 bases between. The germline V gene has CDR1 SGHVS and CDR2 FNYEAQ. The CDR3 is 12 residues long.

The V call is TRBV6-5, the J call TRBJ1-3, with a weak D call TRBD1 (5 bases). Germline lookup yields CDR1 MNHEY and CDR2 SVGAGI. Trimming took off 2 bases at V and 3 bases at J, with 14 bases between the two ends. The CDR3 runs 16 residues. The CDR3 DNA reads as TGTGCCAGCAGTTACCGACCCGGGACGGTTGGAAACACCATATATTTT. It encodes CASSYRPGTVGNTIYF.

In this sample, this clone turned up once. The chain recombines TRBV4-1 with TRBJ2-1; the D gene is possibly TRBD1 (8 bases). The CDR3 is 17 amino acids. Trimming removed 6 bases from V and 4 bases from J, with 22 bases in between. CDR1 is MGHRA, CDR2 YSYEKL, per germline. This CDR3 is CASSSPGGGGSYNEQFF. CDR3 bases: TGCGCCAGCAGTTCCCCAGGGGGCGGGGGCTCTTACAATGAGCAGTTCTTC.

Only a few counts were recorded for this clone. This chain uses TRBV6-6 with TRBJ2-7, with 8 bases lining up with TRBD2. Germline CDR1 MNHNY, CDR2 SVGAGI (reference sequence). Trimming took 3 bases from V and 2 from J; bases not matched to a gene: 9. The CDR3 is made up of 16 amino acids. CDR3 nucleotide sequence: TGTGCCAGCAGTTATTATCCGCGGGAGGCGACCTACGAGCAGTACTTC. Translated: CASSYYPREATYEQYF.

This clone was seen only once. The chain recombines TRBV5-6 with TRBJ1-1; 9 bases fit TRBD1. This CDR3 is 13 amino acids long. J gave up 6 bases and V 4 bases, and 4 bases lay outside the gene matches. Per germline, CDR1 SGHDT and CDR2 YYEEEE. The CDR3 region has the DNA TGTGCCAGCAGCCCGGACAGGGGCCCTGAAGCTTTCTTT. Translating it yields CASSPDRGPEAFF.

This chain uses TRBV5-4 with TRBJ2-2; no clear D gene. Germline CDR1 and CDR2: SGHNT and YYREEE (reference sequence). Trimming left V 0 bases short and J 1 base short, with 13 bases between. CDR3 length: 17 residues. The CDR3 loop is CASSLGSRVLNTGELFF. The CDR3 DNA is TGTGCCAGCAGCTTGGGAAGCCGGGTCTTGAACACCGGGGAGCTGTTTTTT.

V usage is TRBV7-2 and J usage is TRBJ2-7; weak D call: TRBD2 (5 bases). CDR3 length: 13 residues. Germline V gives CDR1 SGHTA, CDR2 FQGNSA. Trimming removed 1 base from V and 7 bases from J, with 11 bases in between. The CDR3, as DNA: TGTGCCAGCAGCTTAGAAGCGGCCGGGGAGCAGTACTTC. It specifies CASSLEAAGEQYF. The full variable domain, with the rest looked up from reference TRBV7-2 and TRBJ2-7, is GAGVSQSPSNKVTEKGKDVELRCDPISGHTALYWYRQSLGQGLEFLIYFQGNSAPDKSGLPSDRFSAERTGGSVSTLTIQRTQQEDSAVYLCASSLEAAGEQYFGPGTRLTVT.

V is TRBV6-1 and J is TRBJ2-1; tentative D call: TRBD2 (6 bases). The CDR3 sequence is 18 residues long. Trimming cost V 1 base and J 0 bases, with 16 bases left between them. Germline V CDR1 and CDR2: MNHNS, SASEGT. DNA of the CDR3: TGTGCCAGCAGTGAAGGGCGGGACCTTTGGGGCTCCTACAATGAGCAGTTCTTC. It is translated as CASSEGRDLWGSYNEQFF.

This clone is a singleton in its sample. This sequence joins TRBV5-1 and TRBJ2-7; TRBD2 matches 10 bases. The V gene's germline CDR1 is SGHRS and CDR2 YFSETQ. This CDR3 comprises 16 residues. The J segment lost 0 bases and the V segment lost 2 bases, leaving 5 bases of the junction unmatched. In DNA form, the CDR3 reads TGCGCCAGCAGCTTAGCGGGAGGGTCCCGCTCCTACGAGCAGTACTTC. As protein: CASSLAGGSRSYEQYF. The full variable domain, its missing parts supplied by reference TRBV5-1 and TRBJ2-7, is KAGVTQTPRYLIKTRGQQVTLSCSPISGHRSVSWYQQTPGQGLQFLFEYFSETQRNKGNFPGRFSGRQFSNSRSEMNVSTLELGDSALYLCASSLAGGSRSYEQYFGPGTRLTVT.

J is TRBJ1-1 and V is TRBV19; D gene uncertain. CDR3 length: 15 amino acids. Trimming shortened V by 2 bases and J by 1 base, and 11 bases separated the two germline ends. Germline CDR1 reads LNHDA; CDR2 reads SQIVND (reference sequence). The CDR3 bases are TGTGCCAGTAGTATACTGGCCCTGGGGAACACTGAAGCTTTCTTT. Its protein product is CASSILALGNTEAFF. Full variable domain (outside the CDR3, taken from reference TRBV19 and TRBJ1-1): DGGITQSPKYLFRKEGQNVTLSCEQNLNHDAMYWYRQDPGQGLRLIYYSQIVNDFQKGDIAEGYSVSREKKESFPLTVTSAQKNPTAFYLCASSILALGNTEAFFGQGTRLTVV.

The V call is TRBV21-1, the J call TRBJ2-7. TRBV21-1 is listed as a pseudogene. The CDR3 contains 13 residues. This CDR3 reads CASSKEGTGEQYF. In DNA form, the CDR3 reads TGTGCCAGCAGCAAAGAAGGGACGGGGGAGCAGTACTTC.

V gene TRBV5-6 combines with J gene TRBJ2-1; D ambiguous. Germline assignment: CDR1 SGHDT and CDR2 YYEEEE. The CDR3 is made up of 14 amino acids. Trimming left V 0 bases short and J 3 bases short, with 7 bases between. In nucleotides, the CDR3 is TGTGCCAGCAGCTTGGGGGCGTTCTACAATGAGCAGTTCTTC. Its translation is CASSLGAFYNEQFF.